This T cell receptor (beta chain) derives from a study of cytomegalovirus exposure and HLA in healthy donors. Overall study results and limits: Most subjects had HLA-A and HLA-B alleles reportedly predicted accurately by TCR beta sequences.

PCR primers comprised 60 Vbeta and 13 Jbeta primers. Clones were sequenced by immunoSEQ multiplex PCR, and TCRdb holds only the in-frame ones, with some missing. The sample holds about 130,000 clones. A word on this clone: The antigen is not known.

V lost 5 bases and J lost 8, with 12 bases in between. This CDR3 has 12 amino acids. CDR1 and CDR2 from the germline V gene are SEHNR and FQNEAQ (reference sequence). The TCR sequence derives from a young man in good health and CMV-seronegative. The chain uses TRBV7-9 and TRBJ1-1, with a possible D match to TRBD1 (6 bases). The source material was PBMCs. The CDR3 coding sequence is TGTGCCAGCAGCCCCACGGGGGGCGAAGCTTTCTTT. Protein sequence: CASSPTGGEAFF.